One and the same sample provided the 10 T cell receptor beta chains below, sequenced in a study of molecular identifiers for immune sequencing clone quantification. TCRdb analysed the PCR reads with MiXCR anew, one entry per CDR3 protein. The sample carries 97,000 or so distinct CDR3 sequences, under 40% recorded once. Sequencing input: naive CD8+ T cells from blood, with Jurkat cell RNA spiked in. Subset reported: FACS-sorted CD8+CD4-CCR7+CD45RA+ naive T cells. The source is a human donor in good health. Some libraries in this study had Jurkat cell RNA spiked in.

This clonotype was counted a few times. This sequence joins TRBV7-9 and TRBJ2-3; D ambiguous. The germline CDR1 and CDR2 sequences are SEHNR and FQNEAQ (reference sequence). The ends were cut back, 0 bases at V and 3 bases at J, with 4 bases in the middle. This CDR3 has 13 amino acids. DNA of the CDR3: TGTGCCAGCAGCTTAGCGCGTACAGATACGCAGTATTTT. It translates to CASSLARTDTQYF.

The J gene is TRBJ2-7, the V gene TRBV20-1; D ambiguous. Trimming shortened V by 0 bases and J by 5 bases, and 14 bases separated the two germline ends. There are 14 residues in the CDR3. Looked up from germline, CDR1 is DFQATT and CDR2 is SNEGSKA (reference sequence). The CDR3 is CSARDLQWIHEQYF. The CDR3 nucleotides are TGCAGTGCTAGAGATCTACAGTGGATCCACGAGCAGTACTTC.

In regard to this clonotype: At one boundary the junction diverges from the germline segment, which might be a read error. In DNA form, the CDR3 reads TGTGCCAGCAGCTTTACAGGACTAGCGGGAGTTTGGTTGAACACCGGGGAGCTGTTTTTT. It translates to CASSFTGLAGVWLNTGELFF. The chain links TRBV5-3 to TRBJ2-2; TRBD2 agrees at 13 bases. TRBV5-3 carries the ORF label, with uncertain function. The length of the CDR3 is 20 residues.

Only a few counts were recorded for this clonotype. This chain connects TRBV4-2 to TRBJ1-1; D possibly corresponds to TRBD1 (5 bases). Trimming removed 1 base from V and 10 bases from J, with 13 bases in between. CDR1 and CDR2 from the germline V gene are LGHNA and YNFKEQ. This CDR3 has 13 amino acids. The CDR3 reads CASSQALGVGAFF. The CDR3 DNA follows: TGTGCCAGCAGCCAAGCCCTGGGGGTGGGAGCTTTCTTT.

This clonotype was counted between two and nine times. The rearrangement joins TRBV20-1 to TRBJ1-6, with a tentative D call TRBD1 (5 bases). This CDR3 has 18 amino acids. The germline CDR1 and CDR2 sequences are DFQATT and SNEGSKA (reference sequence). CDR3 residues: CRWTGTRFQKRLNSPLHF. DNA for the CDR3: TGCAGATGGACCGGGACTCGATTCCAGAAACGGTTAAATTCACCCCTCCACTTT.

Comments on this clonotype: An end of the junction differs from the germline gene, which may be a read error. This sequence joins TRBV27 and TRBJ2-7; D possibly uses TRBD1 or TRBD2 (5 bases each). CDR1 MNHEY and CDR2 SMNVEV come from the germline V gene (reference sequence). The CDR3 sequence is 13 residues long. CDR3 bases: TGTGCCTGCAGTTTGGGACGGTCCTACGAGCAGTACTTC. It is translated as CACSLGRSYEQYF.

As regards this clonotype: A much larger clone sits a single nucleotide away, making a read error possible. V usage is TRBV28 and J usage is TRBJ2-7; 8 bases agree with TRBD2. Germline trimming cut 2 bases from V and 9 bases from J; bases unmatched to any gene: 9. This CDR3 spans 14 amino acids. Germline V lookup: CDR1 MDHEN, CDR2 SYDVKM. As DNA, the CDR3 is TGTGCCAGCAGTTTAGTTAGCGGGGCTGACGCGCAGTACTTC. It codes for CASSLVSGADAQYF.

On this clonotype: A much larger clone is a single base away; this may be a read error. This chain links TRBV7-9 with TRBJ1-5, with D hard to call. Germline CDR1 and CDR2: SEHNR and FQNEAQ (reference sequence). CDR3 length: 14 amino acids. V was trimmed by 5 bases and J by 0 bases, leaving 8 bases between them. CDR3 bases: TGTGCCAGCAGCATAGGAAATAGCAATCAGCCCCAGCATTTT. Protein product: CASSIGNSNQPQHF.

Only a few counts were recorded for this clonotype. The V and J genes are TRBV7-6 and TRBJ2-3; 12 bases map to TRBD1. With V trimmed by 1 base and J by 1 base, 3 bases remained unmatched. From germline, CDR1 is SGHVS and CDR2 FNYEAQ. This CDR3 has 17 residues. The DNA of the CDR3 is TGTGCCAGCAGCTTAGAGGGGACAGGGGGCGGCACAGATACGCAGTATTTT. The encoded protein is CASSLEGTGGGTDTQYF.

V gene TRBV3-1 combines with J gene TRBJ2-3; TRBD2 agrees at 12 bases. V lost 2 bases, J lost 2 bases, and 5 bases stayed unmatched. Germline V gene sequence: CDR1 LGHDT, CDR2 YNNKEL (reference sequence). CDR3 size: 17 residues. The CDR3 spells CASSQFGLAGITDTQYF. CDR3 nucleotide sequence: TGTGCCAGCAGCCAATTCGGACTAGCGGGGATCACAGATACGCAGTATTTT.